These 8 T cell receptor beta chains share one sample of origin, sequenced in a study of PD-1 blockade in classical Hodgkin lymphoma. Here immunoSEQ multiplex PCR was the method, and the copy in TCRdb shows in-frame clones only, minus some. The data show 43,000 or so clones, around 80% seen once. Regarding time point: cycle 4 day 1 (C4D1), after five to seven weeks of nivolumab. Relapse was seen in all patients after autologous stem cell transplantation, and brentuximab vedotin exposure was variable. The material was peripheral blood mononuclear cells (PBMCs), obtained before the fourth cycle of nivolumab. These receptors all come from a human donor with classical Hodgkin lymphoma.

Note on this clone: One junction end does not reproduce the germline sequence, and a read error may be involved. The same CDR3 is also encoded by other DNA sequences in this sample. The rearrangement uses TRBV11-2 and TRBJ1-3; the D gene is possibly TRBD1 (6 bases). CDR3 length equals 12 residues. Germline CDR1 reads SGHAT; CDR2 reads FQNNGV. The CDR3 here is CASSGTGDTIYF. Here the CDR3 DNA reads TGTGCCAGCAGCGGAACGGGGGACACTATATATTTT.

This sequence joins TRBV6-5 and TRBJ2-7; D gene ambiguous. Per germline, CDR1 MNHEY and CDR2 SVGAGI. V lost 1 base and J lost 5, with 0 bases in between. CDR3 length: 10 amino acids. In nucleotides, the CDR3 is TGTGCCAGCAGTTACTACGAGCAGTACTTC. Amino acids: CASSYYEQYF.

CDR3 DNA: TGTGCCAGCTCACCAGGGTACAGGGGGAACACTGAAGCTTTCTTT. Protein: CASSPGYRGNTEAFF. The chain joins TRBV18 to TRBJ1-1; 7 nucleotides align to TRBD1. Germline V gene data show CDR1 as KGHSH and CDR2 as LQKENI. After removal of 2 bases from V and 1 base from J, the junction contained 4 bases not matched to a gene. The CDR3 is made up of 15 amino acids.

The gene calls are TRBV10-3 and TRBJ2-2; D not certain. V was pared by 2 bases and J by 6 bases, with 7 bases between. CDR3 length: 13 amino acids. The V gene's germline CDR1 is ENHRY and CDR2 SYGVKD. CDR3: CAISERTSGELFF. CDR3 coding DNA: TGTGCCATCAGTGAGCGGACCTCCGGGGAGCTGTTTTTT.

This chain links TRBV5-1 with TRBJ2-1; 11 bases fit TRBD2. This CDR3 is built from 15 residues. Germline V gene data show CDR1 as SGHRS and CDR2 as YFSETQ. J lost 7 bases, V lost 4 bases, and 7 bases had no gene match. Written as DNA, the CDR3 is TGCGCCAGCAGCCAACTAGCGGGGGCGTCAAATGAGCAGTTCTTC. This gives the protein CASSQLAGASNEQFF.

CDR3 bases: TGCGCCAGCAGCCCGGGGCCGGGGTTCGGTGCTTGGGCTTTCTTT. Translated: CASSPGPGFGAWAFF. The chain joins TRBV5-1 to TRBJ1-1, with D possibly TRBD1 on 5 matching bases. V dropped 4 bases and J dropped 11 bases, with 24 bases sitting between them. This CDR3 spans 15 amino acids. The germline V gene encodes CDR1 SGHRS and CDR2 YFSETQ.

This chain links TRBV18 with TRBJ1-1, with 7 bases aligning to TRBD1. The CDR3 sequence is 14 residues long. The V gene's germline CDR1 is KGHSH and CDR2 LQKENI. V gave up 4 bases and J gave up 1 base; unmatched junction bases: 3. The CDR3 loop reads CASSLGQTNTEAFF. The CDR3 DNA reads TGTGCCAGCTCACTGGGACAGACGAACACTGAAGCTTTCTTT.

This chain joins TRBV7-9 and TRBJ1-3, with no clear D. The CDR3 length is 14 residues. Between the trimmed V and J ends, which lost 1 base and 2 bases, there was a span of 6 bases. CDR1 and CDR2 from the germline V gene are SEHNR and FQNEAQ (reference sequence). DNA of the CDR3: TGTGCCAGCAGCTTAGAGAGGGCTGGAAACACCATATATTTT. Translation gives CASSLERAGNTIYF.